Listed below are T cell receptor beta chains from one sample, sequenced in a study of memory B cells and T cells in multiple sclerosis. The table came from immunoSEQ multiplex PCR; TCRdb's copy has only in-frame clones and leaves some out. The table has 46,000 or so clones, over 75% seen once; the top ten hold about 1.1%. No antigen is known for these receptors. Sequencing was performed on PBMCs from blood kept in culture. All receptors come from a human donor with multiple sclerosis. The CDR3 runs from the conserved cysteine through the conserved F or W. Fields, in order: J gene, clone size, D gene, V gene, CDR3 protein, CDR3 DNA. D genes are given only for firm matches. Size tells how often a clone was seen (once, few, many) or the class of an expanded clone, and some rows leave it out.

TRBJ2-1,few,TRBD1,TRBV29-1,CSATKVGTGNNEQFF,TGCAGCGCCACAAAGGTCGGGACAGGGAACAATGAGCAGTTCTTC
TRBJ2-2,-,-,TRBV6-4,CASSASGRSTSTGELFF,TGTGCCAGCAGTGCCTCGGGAAGGTCCACCTCCACCGGGGAGCTGTTTTTT
TRBJ1-1,-,-,TRBV4-1,CASSRIKGGTEAFF,TGCGCCAGCAGCCGAATAAAGGGAGGGACTGAAGCTTTCTTT
TRBJ2-1,-,TRBD1,TRBV10-2,CASSEPQGGASSYNEQFF,TGCGCCAGCAGTGAGCCCCAAGGGGGCGCGAGCTCCTACAATGAGCAGTTCTTC
TRBJ2-1,-,TRBD2,TRBV23-1,CASSQGGEGLGEQFF,TGCGCCAGCAGTCAAGGAGGGGAGGGTTTGGGTGAGCAGTTCTTC
TRBJ2-7,-,-,TRBV6-5,CASRRNAYEQYF,TGTGCCAGCAGGCGAAATGCGTACGAGCAGTACTTC
TRBJ2-4,-,TRBD1,TRBV7-2,CASSPDRGYIQYF,TGTGCCAGCAGCCCGGACAGGGGATACATTCAGTACTTC
TRBJ1-1,-,-,TRBV30,CAWSVSGRTEAFF,TGTGCCTGGAGTGTTTCGGGACGGACTGAAGCTTTCTTT
TRBJ2-3,few,TRBD2,TRBV4-2,CASSEKLAGGTDTQYF,TGTGCCAGCAGCGAAAAACTAGCGGGGGGGACGGATACGCAGTATTTT
TRBJ1-1,-,-,TRBV5-1,CASSFTGRNTEAFF,TGCGCCAGCAGCTTCACAGGCAGGAACACTGAAGCTTTCTTT
TRBJ2-1,-,-,TRBV27,CASTLMGGEQFF,TGTGCCAGCACCTTAATGGGAGGAGAGCAGTTCTTC
TRBJ2-5,-,-,TRBV7-9,CASSSISVDYPYQETQYF,-
TRBJ2-7,-,TRBD1,TRBV7-9,CASSWTGSAYEQYF,TGTGCCAGCAGCTGGACAGGGTCGGCCTACGAGCAGTACTTC
TRBJ1-2,-,TRBD1,TRBV7-9,CASSLDRGKADYTF,TGTGCCAGCAGTCTGGACAGGGGTAAAGCCGACTACACCTTC
TRBJ2-7,-,TRBD2,TRBV11-2,CASSSSGGGYEQYF,TGTGCCAGCAGCTCGAGCGGGGGAGGATACGAGCAGTACTTC
TRBJ2-2,once,-,TRBV7-2,CASSPRGGRNGELFF,TGTGCCAGCAGCCCGAGGGGGGGGCGCAACGGGGAGCTGTTTTTT
TRBJ2-7,-,-,TRBV6-5,CASNPRPTGMSEQYF,TGTGCCAGCAACCCCCGCCCCACAGGGATGAGCGAGCAGTACTTC
TRBJ2-2,-,-,TRBV7-9,CASSLAQGNTGELFF,TGTGCCAGCAGCTTAGCGCAGGGGAACACCGGGGAGCTGTTTTTT
TRBJ1-2,-,TRBD1,TRBV2,CASIEGAPGEGYGYTF,TGTGCCAGCATTGAGGGGGCCCCTGGAGAAGGCTATGGCTACACCTTC
TRBJ2-7,-,-,TRBV28,CASKGSFEQYF,TGTGCCAGCAAGGGTAGTTTCGAGCAGTACTTC
TRBJ2-2,-,-,TRBV9,CASSRISRLAYGPDTGELFF,TGTGCCAGCAGCAGAATAAGCAGGCTAGCGTACGGTCCCGACACCGGGGAGCTGTTTTTT
TRBJ1-5,-,-,TRBV6-1,CASSGNSGAIRNQPQHF,TGTGCCAGCAGTGGGAACTCAGGGGCTATTCGCAATCAGCCCCAGCATTTT
TRBJ2-1,-,-,TRBV6-1,CASSDRAGFYNEQFF,TGTGCCAGCAGTGATCGGGCAGGGTTCTACAATGAGCAGTTCTTC
TRBJ1-2,-,TRBD1,TRBV7-2,CASSPGQGRGYTF,TGTGCCAGCAGCCCCGGACAGGGTCGAGGCTACACCTTC
TRBJ2-5,-,TRBD2,TRBV6-4,CASSVTSEETQYF,TGTGCCAGCAGTGTGACTAGCGAAGAGACCCAGTACTTC
TRBJ2-5,-,TRBD1,TRBV6-6,CASSYHRGQETQYF,TGTGCCAGCAGTTATCACAGGGGGCAAGAGACCCAGTACTTC
TRBJ2-1,few,TRBD2,TRBV4-1,CASSQDPPTSGGYNEQFF,TGCGCCAGCAGCCAAGATCCCCCGACTAGCGGGGGTTACAATGAGCAGTTCTTC
TRBJ2-1,once,-,TRBV5-1,CASSLGNEQFF,TGCGCCAGCAGCTTAGGCAATGAGCAGTTCTTC
TRBJ2-3,-,-,TRBV4-2,CASSQDRTLVTDTQYF,TGTGCCAGCAGCCAAGACAGAACGCTTGTGACAGATACGCAGTATTTT
TRBJ2-5,-,TRBD1,TRBV6-5,CASSSRTGGAETQYF,TGTGCCAGCAGCTCCAGAACAGGGGGCGCCGAGACCCAGTACTTC
TRBJ2-3,-,TRBD1,TRBV29-1,CSVHGTGGRDTQYF,TGCAGCGTCCATGGGACAGGGGGAAGAGATACGCAGTATTTT
TRBJ1-2,few,-,TRBV4-3,CASSREGGGANYGYTF,TGCGCCAGCAGCCGAGAAGGGGGGGGAGCTAACTATGGCTACACCTTC
TRBJ2-2,-,-,TRBV9,CASSVWDTNTGELFF,TGTGCCAGCAGCGTGTGGGATACGAACACCGGGGAGCTGTTTTTT
TRBJ1-2,-,TRBD1,TRBV19,CASSIDQFGRTGSNYGYTF,TGTGCCAGTAGTATAGATCAATTTGGGCGGACAGGGTCGAACTATGGCTACACCTTC
TRBJ2-7,-,-,TRBV7-9,CASSSAGASYNPRSYEQYF,TGTGCCAGCAGCTCGGCAGGGGCCTCCTATAACCCACGCTCCTACGAGCAGTACTTC
TRBJ1-2,-,TRBD1,TRBV10-3,CAISERGQTALNYGYTF,TGTGCCATCAGTGAAAGGGGACAGACCGCTCTGAACTATGGCTACACCTTC
TRBJ2-3,-,TRBD1,TRBV11-1,CASSFYRGSTDTQYF,TGTGCCAGCAGCTTTTACAGGGGGAGCACAGATACGCAGTATTTT
TRBJ1-1,-,-,TRBV28,CASSSAGISIAFF,TGTGCCAGCAGTTCGGCAGGCATTAGTATCGCTTTCTTT
TRBJ1-4,-,-,TRBV7-8,CASRLQGSATNEKLFF,TGTGCCAGCAGACTCCAGGGCTCGGCAACTAATGAAAAACTGTTTTTT
TRBJ1-2,-,TRBD1,TRBV29-1,CSVRDRNYGYTF,TGCAGCGTTCGGGACAGGAACTATGGCTACACCTTC
TRBJ2-1,once,-,TRBV19,CASSIEDNEQFF,TGTGCCAGTAGTATTGAAGACAATGAGCAGTTCTTC
TRBJ1-1,-,TRBD1,TRBV10-3,CAIRATGGNTEAFF,TGTGCCATCAGGGCGACAGGGGGTAACACTGAAGCTTTCTTT
TRBJ1-1,-,-,TRBV30,CAWSLGGVTEAFF,TGTGCCTGGAGTTTGGGGGGCGTCACTGAAGCTTTCTTT